This record looks at one TCR beta chain sequence and its context. What it recognizes is unknown. The sample is drawn from a study of cytomegalovirus exposure and HLA in healthy donors. Whole-study results and caveats: In terms of immune exposure information, only CMV serostatus was available.

This CDR3 is 14 amino acids long. Trimming cost V 3 bases and J 1 base, with 9 bases left between them. In germline, CDR1 is SGHAT, CDR2 FQNNGV. Primers included in the PCR were 60 Vbeta and 13 Jbeta primers. Authors' processing steps: Among the unique TCR beta chains that a later analysis counted, about 86 million in all, approximately 12 million were shared. Assay used: immunoSEQ multiplex PCR; TCRdb lists only in-frame clones, some missing. V and J calls and clone size come straight from that table; D and trimming were deduced from the DNA. The sample includes some 85,000 clones, roughly three quarters of them seen just once.

V usage is TRBV11-2 and J usage is TRBJ1-1; no clear D gene. The receptor comes from a man in his thirties or forties in good health and CMV-seronegative. Input material: PBMCs. Here the CDR3 reads CASSFDGGNTEAFF. The CDR3 coding sequence is TGTGCCAGCAGCTTTGACGGCGGGAACACTGAAGCTTTCTTT.